The 25 T cell receptor beta chains in this list originate from one sample, sequenced in a study of T-cell reconstitution after alpha-beta-depleted transplantation in children. Unique molecular identifiers were incorporated during preparation of the TCRbeta library. TCRdb ran MiXCR on the PCR reads and lists one entry per CDR3 protein. The table has about 580,000 distinct CDR3 sequences, 20% to 25% seen once. The specimen was PBMCs, mostly from graft donor cells, collected 360 days after TCRalphabeta/CD19-depleted stem cell transplant. The receptors originated from a boy less than two years old who had a stem cell transplant for acute myeloid leukemia, so the T cells may come from the graft donor.

The V gene is TRBV10-3, the J gene TRBJ2-1; D is unclear. Germline values: CDR1 ENHRY, CDR2 SYGVKD. The CDR3 is made up of 13 amino acids. V lost 4 bases to trimming and J lost 4 bases, with 8 bases between them. Here the CDR3 DNA reads TGTGCCATCAGTGGAGTGGGGTACAATGAGCAGTTCTTC. It is translated as CAISGVGYNEQFF.

A few counts support this clonotype. The rearrangement links TRBV29-1 to TRBJ1-1; D unresolved. The germline V gene encodes CDR1 SQVTM and CDR2 ANQGSEA. The CDR3 has 12 residues. The germline V and J ends were trimmed by 0 bases and 5 bases, with 7 bases remaining between them. CDR3 in amino acids: CSVEDDWTEAFF. The CDR3 DNA sequence: TGCAGCGTTGAAGATGATTGGACTGAAGCTTTCTTT.

J is TRBJ2-3 and V is TRBV7-2, with TRBD2 matching over 10 bases. From germline, CDR1 is SGHTA and CDR2 FQGNSA. The CDR3 spans 16 residues. V lost 3 bases and J lost 6; bases outside the gene matches: 9. In nucleotides, the CDR3 is TGTGCCAGCAGCTTGCGGGTCAGCGGGGGGGCGGATACGCAGTATTTT. Translated: CASSLRVSGGADTQYF.

Comments on this clonotype: This clone may be a read error of a much larger clone one base away. This chain links TRBV19 with TRBJ2-5; TRBD1 aligns across 8 bases. Germline CDR1 LNHDA, CDR2 SQIVND (reference sequence). J gave up 5 bases and V 5 bases, and 4 bases lay outside the gene matches. The length of the CDR3 is 13 residues. CDR3 bases: TGTGCCAGTAGTTCGACAGGGGATGAGACCCAGTACTTC. Translation gives CASSSTGDETQYF.

This clonotype was seen at least ten times. The chain couples TRBV7-9 to TRBJ1-1, with TRBD1 matching over 9 bases. Germline V gene sequence: CDR1 SEHNR, CDR2 FQNEAQ (reference sequence). V was pared by 5 bases and J by 5 bases, with 3 bases of the junction left unmatched. The CDR3 sequence is 13 residues long. This CDR3 reads CASSPGTGTEAFF. The CDR3, as DNA: TGTGCCAGCAGCCCGGGGACAGGGACTGAAGCTTTCTTT. The full variable domain, completed using reference TRBV7-9 and TRBJ1-1, is DTGVSQNPRHKITKRGQNVTFRCDPISEHNRLYWYRQTLGQGPEFLTYFQNEAQLEKSRLLSDRFSAERPKGSFSTLEIQRTEQGDSAMYLCASSPGTGTEAFFGQGTRLTVV.

In this sample, this clonotype turned up a few times. This chain uses TRBV12-3 or TRBV12-4 with TRBJ1-2, with a tentative D call TRBD1 (5 bases). V was clipped by 8 bases and J by 8 bases, with 12 bases between them. CDR3 length: 11 residues. In DNA, the CDR3 is TGTGCCAGCGGGACCCTCCTCGGCTACACCTTC. Amino acid sequence: CASGTLLGYTF.

This chain connects TRBV6-1 to TRBJ2-5; D gene unclear. CDR3 length: 13 amino acids. Trimming left V 8 bases short and J 1 base short, with 11 bases between. Germline loops: CDR1 MNHNS, CDR2 SASEGT. The chain's CDR3 is CASRRRLQETQYF. As DNA, the CDR3 is TGTGCCAGCCGCCGGCGACTCCAAGAGACCCAGTACTTC.

This chain connects TRBV7-3 to TRBJ1-3; 8 nucleotides line up with TRBD1. Unmatched junction bases numbered 5, after V lost 2 bases and J lost 2 bases. The CDR3 length is 16 residues. Germline CDR1 SGHTA, CDR2 FQGTGA. Written as DNA, the CDR3 is TGTGCCAGCAGCTTAGGAGACAGGGGCGCTGGAAACACCATATATTTT. Protein sequence: CASSLGDRGAGNTIYF. Full variable domain (outside the CDR3, taken from reference TRBV7-3 and TRBJ1-3): GAGVSQTPSNKVTEKGKYVELRCDPISGHTALYWYRQSLGQGPEFLIYFQGTGAADDSGLPNDRFFAVRPEGSVSTLKIQRTERGDSAVYLCASSLGDRGAGNTIYFGEGSWLTVV.

The chain combines TRBV5-6 with TRBJ2-4, with 10 bases that match TRBD1. V shed 0 bases, J shed 4 bases, and the junction held 10 bases outside the gene matches. The CDR3 loop spans 18 amino acids. The germline V gene has CDR1 SGHDT and CDR2 YYEEEE. CDR3 in amino acids: CASSLGVGGQGWKNIQYF. CDR3 coding DNA: TGTGCCAGCAGCTTGGGTGTAGGGGGACAGGGGTGGAAAAACATTCAGTACTTC.

The chain couples TRBV24-1 to TRBJ2-1; maybe TRBD1 (6 bases). The CDR3 runs 14 residues. Germline values: CDR1 KGHDR, CDR2 SFDVKD. Trimming shortened V by 0 bases and J by 15 bases, and 17 bases separated the two germline ends. DNA of the CDR3: TGTGCCACCAGTGATTTGAGGCAGGGGATCGGGGTGTTCTTC. Translating it yields CATSDLRQGIGVFF.

The V and J genes are TRBV20-1 and TRBJ1-5; 7 nucleotides agree with TRBD1. There are 21 residues in the CDR3. Germline values: CDR1 DFQATT, CDR2 SNEGSKA (reference sequence). V shed 3 bases and J 0 bases; nucleotides not matched to a gene: 23. The CDR3 bases are TGCAGTGCTAGTGAAAGACAGGGTAATGTGGAACACACTTATAGCAATCAGCCCCAGCATTTT. Translated, it gives CSASERQGNVEHTYSNQPQHF.

This clonotype has a count of ten or more. This chain joins TRBV12-1 and TRBJ2-7; TRBD1 is the table's D call, not checked against the DNA. TRBV12-1 constitutes a pseudogene. The CDR3 consists of 14 residues. In nucleotides, the CDR3 is TGTGCCAGCAGCTTAACCAGGGGTATCCACGAGCAGTACGTC. This gives the protein CASSLTRGIHEQYV.

Many counts were recorded for this clonotype. The chain is built from TRBV20-1 and TRBJ2-1; D could derive from TRBD1 or TRBD2 (5 bases each). Per germline, CDR1 DFQATT and CDR2 SNEGSKA (reference sequence). The CDR3 spans 11 residues. V gave up 5 bases and J gave up 10 bases, with 12 bases separating them. In nucleotides, the CDR3 is TGCAGTGCTGCCTTCGGGGCGGAGCAGTTCTTC. This codes for CSAAFGAEQFF.

This clonotype has a handful of counts. The chain employs TRBV11-2 and TRBJ2-5, with D perhaps given as TRBD1 or TRBD2 (5 bases each). V was clipped by 4 bases and J by 5 bases, with 14 bases between them. This CDR3 has 14 amino acids. Germline V gene lookup returns CDR1 SGHAT and CDR2 FQNNGV. CDR3 residues: CASSSGIWGETQYF. CDR3 nucleotide sequence: TGTGCCAGCAGCTCCGGGATTTGGGGGGAGACCCAGTACTTC.

This chain joins TRBV5-8 and TRBJ2-6, with D perhaps assigned TRBD1 or TRBD2 (5 bases each). This CDR3 has 17 amino acids. V lost 5 bases and J 0 bases, leaving 15 bases between the germline ends. Germline V CDR1 and CDR2: SGHTS, YDEGEE. The CDR3 coding sequence is TGTGCCAGCAGTTTACAACGGGGCACCTCTGGGGCCAACGTCCTGACTTTC. Encoded protein: CASSLQRGTSGANVLTF.

At least ten counts were recorded for this clonotype. V gene TRBV27 combines with J gene TRBJ2-3; 10 bases align to TRBD1. The germline V gene encodes CDR1 MNHEY and CDR2 SMNVEV (reference sequence). The CDR3 has 14 residues. V was clipped by 8 bases and J by 0 bases; unmatched bases: 2. The CDR3 loop is CASWDRGSTDTQYF. In DNA, the CDR3 is TGTGCCAGCTGGGACAGGGGTAGCACAGATACGCAGTATTTT.

The chain combines TRBV20-1 with TRBJ2-7; D not resolved. V lost 4 bases and J 4 bases, leaving 11 bases between the germline ends. Germline values: CDR1 DFQATT, CDR2 SNEGSKA (reference sequence). This CDR3 region has 12 residues. Here the CDR3 reads CSANDQLYEQYF. The DNA of the CDR3 is TGCAGTGCTAACGATCAGCTGTACGAGCAGTACTTC.

This clonotype was recorded many times. The chain has TRBV6-5 and TRBJ2-7; no clear D. Per germline, CDR1 MNHEY and CDR2 SVGAGI. The CDR3 sequence is 14 residues long. Trimming took off 0 bases at V and 6 bases at J, with 12 bases between the two ends. Here the CDR3 reads CASSYSHRHAEQYV. The CDR3 coding sequence is TGTGCCAGCAGTTACTCTCACAGACACGCCGAGCAGTACGTC.

The genes are TRBV7-9 and TRBJ2-2; 7 bases align to TRBD1. This CDR3 region has 15 residues. The V gene end was trimmed by 11 bases and the J gene end by 0 bases; junction bases not matched to a gene: 9. Germline lookup yields CDR1 SEHNR and CDR2 FQNEAQ (reference sequence). The CDR3 loop is CAARTGTANTGELFF. The CDR3 DNA reads as TGTGCCGCGAGAACCGGGACAGCGAACACCGGGGAGCTGTTTTTT.

The rearrangement links TRBV9 to TRBJ2-2, with D perhaps TRBD2 (6 bases). V shed 3 bases and J shed 1 base, with 10 bases lying between them. The CDR3 covers 15 residues. Germline CDR1 SGDLS, CDR2 YYNGEE. The CDR3 DNA reads as TGTGCCAGCAGCGCTGAAGCGGGGAACACCGGGGAGCTGTTTTTT. Protein sequence: CASSAEAGNTGELFF.

The J gene is TRBJ2-7, the V gene TRBV13, with 7 bases aligning to TRBD2. Germline CDR1 and CDR2: PRHDT and FYEKMQ (reference sequence). The V gene end was trimmed by 3 bases and the J gene end by 6 bases; junction bases not matched to a gene: 11. There are 15 residues in the CDR3. The CDR3 coding sequence is TGTGCCAGCAGCTTTAGACTAGCCCCCTCGCTCGAGCAGTACTTC. Protein sequence: CASSFRLAPSLEQYF.

This clonotype was seen a handful of times. The chain links TRBV29-1 to TRBJ1-1, with unresolved D. This CDR3 is built from 12 residues. Deletions cut 1 base from V and 3 bases from J, with 6 bases between. The germline V gene encodes CDR1 SQVTM and CDR2 ANQGSEA. The CDR3 here is CSVEGGYTEAFF. The DNA of the CDR3 is TGCAGCGTTGAAGGAGGGTACACTGAAGCTTTCTTT.

This sequence joins TRBV6-5 and TRBJ1-1; no reliable D call. Looked up from germline, CDR1 is MNHEY and CDR2 is SVGAGI. The CDR3 length is 14 residues. The germline V and J ends were trimmed by 4 bases and 3 bases, with 12 bases remaining between them. The CDR3 sequence is CASSSLDEDTEAFF. The CDR3 DNA reads TGTGCCAGCAGTTCCCTGGATGAGGACACTGAAGCTTTCTTT.

This clonotype was picked up a small number of times. The CDR3 DNA follows: TGCGCCAGCAGCCCGCAAGAAGGGGTTAGGAGCACAGATACGCAGTATTTT. The encoded protein is CASSPQEGVRSTDTQYF. The chain is built from TRBV4-1 and TRBJ2-3; D might be TRBD1 (5 bases). Germline V gene sequence: CDR1 MGHRA, CDR2 YSYEKL. The V end was cut by 4 bases, the J end by 0 bases, with 17 bases between. The CDR3 is 17 residues long.

This clonotype was observed at least ten times. V gene TRBV7-9 combines with J gene TRBJ2-7; the D gene could be TRBD1 or TRBD2 (5 bases each). V lost 7 bases to trimming and J lost 2 bases, with 12 bases between them. Germline CDR1 is SEHNR and CDR2 is FQNEAQ (reference sequence). This CDR3 is built from 13 residues. The CDR3 nucleotides are TGTGCCAGCAAGGAGGCAGGGACCTACGAGCAGTACTTC. Translation gives CASKEAGTYEQYF.